One sample yielded the 20 T cell receptor beta chains listed below, sequenced in a study of T cell repertoires in aging, cancer and after chemotherapy. Rearranged V-D-J TRB sequences were amplified with a mixed TRB-A/B primer pool. From the multiplex PCR reads, TCRdb called clonotypes with MiXCR, one entry per CDR3 protein. The table records about 2,200 distinct CDR3 sequences, more than 20% of them present only once. Amplification of TCR beta used genomic DNA extracted from peripheral blood. Sequenced sample: blood. These receptors were collected from a human donor with a solid tumor.

The chain uses TRBV11-2 and TRBJ1-6; D gene uncertain. V was clipped by 5 bases and J by 7 bases, with 18 bases between them. This CDR3 is built from 16 residues. Germline loops: CDR1 SGHAT, CDR2 FQNNGV. CDR3 protein: CASSLGRLSRNSPLHF. The CDR3 coding sequence is TGTGCCAGCAGCCTTGGACGCCTTAGTAGGAATTCACCCCTCCACTTT.

This clonotype was counted a few times. The chain couples TRBV6-1 to TRBJ1-1; D is uncertain. Germline V CDR1 and CDR2: MNHNS, SASEGT. The V end was cut by 5 bases, the J end by 3 bases, with 7 bases between. The CDR3 is 12 amino acids. The chain's CDR3 is CASSQRDTEAFF. The CDR3 bases are TGTGCCAGCAGTCAACGGGACACTGAAGCTTTCTTT.

The V call is TRBV10-2, the J call TRBJ2-5; D unclear. The CDR3 is made up of 14 amino acids. Germline lookup yields CDR1 WSHSY and CDR2 SAAADI. The V and J ends lost 9 bases and 1 base respectively, with 15 bases between them. The CDR3 loop is CASAISLAQETQYF. The CDR3 DNA is TGCGCCAGTGCTATAAGCCTTGCCCAAGAGACCCAGTACTTC.

In this sample, this clonotype is medium-sized. The chain has TRBV7-9 and TRBJ2-7, with 7 nucleotides matching TRBD1. V lost 11 bases to trimming and J lost 0 bases; unmatched junction nucleotides: 10. The CDR3 has 14 amino acids. Germline CDR1 is SEHNR and CDR2 is FQNEAQ (reference sequence). This CDR3 is CAGTRDRASYEQYF. The DNA for the CDR3 is TGTGCCGGCACCAGGGACAGAGCCTCCTACGAGCAGTACTTC. The full variable domain, its missing parts supplied by reference TRBV7-9 and TRBJ2-7, is DTGVSQNPRHKITKRGQNVTFRCDPISEHNRLYWYRQTLGQGPEFLTYFQNEAQLEKSRLLSDRFSAERPKGSFSTLEIQRTEQGDSAMYLCAGTRDRASYEQYFGPGTRLTVT.

Relative to its sample, this clonotype is medium-sized. This chain connects TRBV27 to TRBJ1-2, with D possibly matching TRBD1 (6 bases). Germline V lookup: CDR1 MNHEY, CDR2 SMNVEV (reference sequence). The CDR3 length is 13 residues. V was shortened by 5 bases and J by 6 bases, with 13 bases between the two germline ends. For the CDR3, the DNA is TGTGCCAGCAGTAGCCGGACAGATCATGGCTACACCTTC. It encodes CASSSRTDHGYTF.

This clonotype was found a few times. The J gene is TRBJ2-4, the V gene TRBV12-3 or TRBV12-4, with D perhaps TRBD1 (5 bases). With 3 bases removed from V and 4 bases from J, the gap between germline ends came to 13 bases. The CDR3 covers 15 residues. This chain's CDR3 is CASSFNQGTKNIQYF. The CDR3 DNA reads TGTGCCAGCAGTTTTAACCAGGGTACAAAAAACATTCAGTACTTC.

This clonotype rates as medium-sized. V and J are TRBV27 and TRBJ2-1; 14 bases map to TRBD2. CDR1 MNHEY and CDR2 SMNVEV come from the germline V gene (reference sequence). CDR3 length equals 13 residues. The ends lost 6 bases at V and 13 bases at J; junction bases unmatched: 5. The chain's CDR3 is CASRGTSGGLQFF. DNA of the CDR3: TGTGCCAGCAGGGGGACTAGCGGGGGCCTCCAGTTCTTC.

This clonotype has more than one count but fewer than ten. The rearrangement joins TRBV24-1 to TRBJ2-2; either TRBD1 or TRBD2 may supply D (6 bases each). This CDR3 is 14 amino acids long. Germline CDR1 reads KGHDR; CDR2 reads SFDVKD. The germline V and J ends were trimmed by 10 bases and 0 bases, with 11 bases remaining between them. The chain's CDR3 is CATGGSANTGELFF. CDR3 bases: TGTGCCACGGGGGGCTCAGCGAACACCGGGGAGCTGTTTTTT.

With respect to this clonotype: Given a much more abundant clone one base away, this may be a read error. V usage is TRBV7-6 and J usage is TRBJ2-5; no clear D. The CDR3 is 11 amino acids. The V gene's germline CDR1 is SGHVS and CDR2 FNYEAQ. V was clipped by 5 bases and J by 3 bases, with 4 bases between them. Here the CDR3 reads CASSEEETQYF. The DNA for the CDR3 is TGTGCCAGCAGCGAGGAAGAGACCCAGTACTTC.

This sequence joins TRBV12-3 or TRBV12-4 and TRBJ1-3; no clear D gene. V was cut by 9 bases and J by 4 bases, with 22 bases left in between. The CDR3 extends over 16 amino acids. This chain's CDR3 is CASKSLVSLLGNTIYF. The CDR3, as DNA: TGTGCCAGTAAAAGTTTAGTGAGTTTGTTAGGAAACACCATATATTTT.

The rearrangement uses TRBV20-1 and TRBJ2-5; either TRBD1 or TRBD2 may fit D (5 bases each). CDR1 and CDR2 (germline): DFQATT, SNEGSKA (reference sequence). V lost 4 bases, J lost 2 bases, and 17 bases lay in between. The CDR3 covers 15 residues. CDR3 residues: CSATDRRGAQETQYF. DNA of the CDR3: TGCAGTGCTACGGATAGGCGAGGGGCACAAGAGACCCAGTACTTC.

This clonotype has just a few counts. V gene TRBV5-1 combines with J gene TRBJ1-6, with no clear D. V shed 0 bases and J shed 9 bases, with 16 bases lying between them. The CDR3 length is 16 residues. The germline CDR1 and CDR2 sequences are SGHRS and YFSETQ. This CDR3 reads CASSLDSGRLGSPLHF. For the CDR3, the DNA is TGCGCCAGCAGCTTGGACAGCGGTCGCCTTGGTTCACCCCTCCACTTT.

The J gene is TRBJ2-5, the V gene TRBV7-9; the match to TRBD2 covers 10 bases. J lost 2 bases, V lost 6 bases, and 12 bases had no gene match. This CDR3 has 17 residues. Germline assignment: CDR1 SEHNR and CDR2 FQNEAQ (reference sequence). The CDR3 is CASRRRAGGPVQETQYF. The CDR3 region has the DNA TGTGCCAGCAGGAGGAGAGCGGGGGGGCCGGTGCAAGAGACCCAGTACTTC.

This clonotype is categorized as medium-sized. The chain carries TRBV30 and TRBJ1-4; D is undetermined. This CDR3 comprises 14 residues. Germline V lookup: CDR1 GTSNPN, CDR2 SVGIG (reference sequence). The V gene lost 1 base and the J gene lost 8 bases, with 14 bases spanning the gap. DNA of the CDR3: TGTGCCTGGAGTGGGGATCTCGTCCAAGAAAAACTGTTTTTT. Translation gives CAWSGDLVQEKLFF.

This clonotype has a single count. This CDR3 reads CSARLAGASYNEQFF. In DNA form, the CDR3 reads TGCAGTGCGCGACTAGCGGGGGCCTCCTACAATGAGCAGTTCTTC. The chain combines TRBV20-1 with TRBJ2-1; the match to TRBD2 covers 12 bases. CDR1 and CDR2 from the germline V gene are DFQATT and SNEGSKA (reference sequence). The ends lost 6 bases at V and 0 bases at J; junction bases unmatched: 3. The CDR3 covers 15 residues.

The chain recombines TRBV2 with TRBJ2-2; D unresolved. CDR3 length: 11 residues. V dropped 5 bases and J dropped 5 bases, with 3 bases sitting between them. The V gene's germline CDR1 is SNHLY and CDR2 FYNNEI. CDR3 nucleotide sequence: TGTGCCAGCAGTTCTACCGGGGAGCTGTTTTTT. It translates to CASSSTGELFF.

This clonotype has a handful of counts. V and J are TRBV7-9 and TRBJ2-7, with D perhaps matching TRBD1 or TRBD2 (5 bases each). The V end lost 3 bases, the J end lost 3 bases, and 9 bases lay between the germline ends. The CDR3 covers 13 residues. Germline values: CDR1 SEHNR, CDR2 FQNEAQ (reference sequence). CDR3 sequence reads: CASSLKGSYEQYF. CDR3 bases: TGTGCCAGCAGCTTGAAGGGGAGCTACGAGCAGTACTTC.

This clonotype is medium-sized within its sample. The chain is built from TRBV19 and TRBJ1-5, with 9 bases fitting TRBD1. This CDR3 has 15 amino acids. Losses at the gene ends were 3 bases for V and 3 bases for J; bases not matched to a gene: 3. CDR1 and CDR2 from the germline V gene are LNHDA and SQIVND (reference sequence). Here the CDR3 reads CASSIGQGINQPQHF. CDR3 sequence (DNA): TGTGCCAGTAGTATCGGACAGGGGATCAATCAGCCCCAGCATTTT.

Sample share makes this clonotype large. J is TRBJ2-2 and V is TRBV19, with 7 bases identical to TRBD1. The trim removed 9 bases at V and 5 bases at J, leaving 6 bases unmatched. The germline V gene encodes CDR1 LNHDA and CDR2 SQIVND (reference sequence). The CDR3 contains 13 residues. The CDR3: CASRDRATGELFF. CDR3 DNA sequence: TGTGCCAGCAGAGACAGGGCTACCGGGGAGCTGTTTTTT.

The rearrangement uses TRBV4-1 and TRBJ2-2; D not certain. This CDR3 has 15 residues. Germline assignment: CDR1 MGHRA and CDR2 YSYEKL. V dropped 0 bases and J dropped 6 bases, with 11 bases sitting between them. CDR3 DNA sequence: TGCGCCAGCAGCCAAGATTGGACCCCGGCCGGGGAGCTGTTTTTT. Its protein product is CASSQDWTPAGELFF.